The rows below give T cell receptor beta chains drawn from one sample of a study of spatial heterogeneity in lung cancer. TCRdb re-called the 5' RACE reads through MiXCR, storing one row per CDR3 protein. Among tens of thousands of distinct CDR3 sequences listed, less than 5.5% were seen once. This specimen was PBMCs, taken at surgery. These receptor sequences come from a female donor with early-stage non-small cell lung cancer. The CDR3 runs from the conserved cysteine through the conserved F or W. The D gene is left open where the match is weak. Not all rows give a size; the values are once, few, many and, for expanded clones, a class.

length: 15; J: TRBJ1-5; D: .; size: many; V: TRBV27; CDR3: CASSFQRGGNQPQHF; DNA: TGTGCCAGCAGTTTCCAAAGAGGGGGCAATCAGCCCCAGCATTTT
length: 14; J: TRBJ1-2; D: .; size: many; V: TRBV11-2; CDR3: CASSLEGHLYGYTF; DNA: TGTGCCAGCAGCTTAGAGGGACACCTCTATGGCTACACCTTC
length: 13; J: TRBJ2-5; D: .; size: many; V: TRBV6-1; CDR3: CASRYGGIETQYF; DNA: TGTGCCAGCAGATACGGGGGTATCGAGACCCAGTACTTC
length: 13; J: TRBJ2-3; D: .; size: many; V: TRBV11-2; CDR3: CASSLRRIDTQYF; DNA: TGTGCCAGCAGCCTGAGACGGATAGATACGCAGTATTTT
length: 14; J: TRBJ2-7; D: .; size: many; V: TRBV4-1; CDR3: CASSAEPGTYEQYF; DNA: TGCGCCAGCAGCGCGGAGCCCGGGACCTACGAGCAGTACTTC
length: 14; J: TRBJ1-5; D: TRBD1; size: .; V: TRBV12-3/TRBV12-4; CDR3: CASSSGTENQPQHF; DNA: TGTGCCAGCAGTTCCGGGACAGAGAATCAGCCCCAGCATTTT
length: 16; J: TRBJ1-3; D: .; size: .; V: TRBV6-5; CDR3: CASSYTKGSSGNTIYF; DNA: TGTGCCAGCAGTTACACAAAGGGATCCTCTGGAAACACCATATATTTT
length: 17; J: TRBJ2-5; D: TRBD2; size: .; V: TRBV27; CDR3: CASSPLSSGGLKETQYF; DNA: TGTGCCAGCAGTCCGCTTTCTAGCGGGGGACTGAAAGAGACCCAGTACTTC
length: 12; J: TRBJ1-5; D: .; size: many; V: TRBV24-1; CDR3: CATSRDNQPQHF; DNA: TGTGCCACCAGCAGGGATAATCAGCCCCAGCATTTT
length: 13; J: TRBJ1-2; D: .; size: many; V: TRBV7-3; CDR3: CASSGTRGYGYTF; DNA: TGTGCCAGCAGTGGGACCCGGGGGTATGGCTACACCTTC